Many counts were recorded for the clone carrying this T cell receptor (beta chain). From RNA, the CDR3 regions of TCR beta chains were amplified and sequenced. The library came from an HTBI-primed first-round RT-PCR and a second-round multiplex PCR. MiXCR was run by TCRdb on the multiplex PCR reads, yielding one entry per CDR3 protein. The sample has over a million distinct CDR3 sequences; about two fifths are singletons. These data come from a study of Graves' ophthalmopathy and Graves' hyperthyroidism. Trimming removed 3 bases at V and 6 bases at J, with 12 bases between. This CDR3 is 14 amino acids long. The V gene's germline CDR1 is SGDLS and CDR2 YYNGEE. Diagnosis used clinical symptoms, serum thyroxine, TRAb, thyroid ultrasound and orbital computed tomography.

The sequence was obtained from an adult man with Graves' hyperthyroidism. Sequenced: peripheral blood or thyroid tissue (not recorded which). This sequence joins TRBV9 and TRBJ1-4, with D uncertain. The CDR3: CASSEHAPDEKLFF. In DNA, the CDR3 is TGTGCCAGCAGCGAGCACGCCCCTGATGAAAAACTGTTTTTT.